This T cell receptor (beta chain) was retrieved from a study of blood T cell repertoires in COVID-19. The protocol was immunoSEQ multiplex PCR, while the TCRdb copy is restricted to in-frame clones and leaves out a portion. Of over 120,000 clones listed, over 85% are singletons. The germline CDR1 and CDR2 sequences are SGHTA and FQGNSA. CDR3 length: 13 amino acids. Trimming left V 3 bases short and J 2 bases short, with 7 bases between. The source material was peripheral blood. The chain is built from TRBV7-2 and TRBJ1-1; D uncertain. The receptor's source is a human donor in a cohort sampled during active COVID-19. In DNA form, the CDR3 reads TGTGCCAGCAGCTTCCATCCAAACACTGAAGCTTTCTTT. Translated, it gives CASSFHPNTEAFF.